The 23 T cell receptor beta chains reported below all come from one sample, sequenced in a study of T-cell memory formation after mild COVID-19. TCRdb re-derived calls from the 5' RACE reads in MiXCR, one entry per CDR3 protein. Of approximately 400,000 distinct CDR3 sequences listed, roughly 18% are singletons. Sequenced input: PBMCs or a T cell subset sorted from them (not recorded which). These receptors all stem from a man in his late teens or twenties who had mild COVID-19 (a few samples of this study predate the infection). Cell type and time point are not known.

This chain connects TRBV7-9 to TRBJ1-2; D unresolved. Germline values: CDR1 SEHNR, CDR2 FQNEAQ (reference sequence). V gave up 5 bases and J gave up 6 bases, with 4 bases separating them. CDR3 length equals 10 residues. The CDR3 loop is CASSAHGYTF. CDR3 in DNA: TGTGCCAGCAGCGCCCATGGCTACACCTTC.

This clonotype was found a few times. The CDR3 bases are TGTGCCAGCAGCCGGTCACCCCATGAAGAGACCCAGTACTTC. It encodes CASSRSPHEETQYF. This chain links TRBV14 with TRBJ2-5; the D is unclear. This CDR3 has 14 residues. V was shortened by 4 bases and J by 3 bases, with 12 bases between the two germline ends. Germline CDR1 and CDR2: SGHDN and FVKESK.

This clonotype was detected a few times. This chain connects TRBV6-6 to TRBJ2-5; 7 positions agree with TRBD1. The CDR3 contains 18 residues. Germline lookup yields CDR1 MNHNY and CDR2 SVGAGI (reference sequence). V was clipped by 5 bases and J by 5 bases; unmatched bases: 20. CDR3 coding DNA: TGTGCCAGCAGTCGACAAGTACAGGGGTGGGTTATGGTGGAGACCCAGTACTTC. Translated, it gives CASSRQVQGWVMVETQYF.

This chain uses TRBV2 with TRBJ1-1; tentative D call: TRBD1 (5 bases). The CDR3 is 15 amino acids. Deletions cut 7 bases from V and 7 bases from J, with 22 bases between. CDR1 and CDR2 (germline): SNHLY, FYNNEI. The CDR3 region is CASIRLRLSGSEAFF. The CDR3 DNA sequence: TGTGCCAGCATCCGCCTCAGACTCTCAGGGAGTGAAGCTTTCTTT. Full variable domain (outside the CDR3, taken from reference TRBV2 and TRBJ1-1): EPEVTQTPSHQVTQMGQEVILRCVPISNHLYFYWYRQILGQKVEFLVSFYNNEISEKSEIFDDQFSVERPDGSNFTLKIRSTKLEDSAMYFCASIRLRLSGSEAFFGQGTRLTVV.

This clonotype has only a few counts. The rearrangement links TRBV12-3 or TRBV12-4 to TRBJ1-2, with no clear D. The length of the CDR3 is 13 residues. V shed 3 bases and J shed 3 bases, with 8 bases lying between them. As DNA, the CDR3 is TGTGCCAGCAGTTTGTCGGGTTACTATGGCTACACCTTC. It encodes CASSLSGYYGYTF.

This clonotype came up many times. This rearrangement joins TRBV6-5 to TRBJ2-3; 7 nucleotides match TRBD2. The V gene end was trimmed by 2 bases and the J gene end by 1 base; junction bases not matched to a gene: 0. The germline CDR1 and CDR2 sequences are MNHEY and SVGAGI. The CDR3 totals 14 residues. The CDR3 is CASSYAGGTDTQYF. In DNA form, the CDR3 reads TGTGCCAGCAGTTACGCGGGGGGCACAGATACGCAGTATTTT.

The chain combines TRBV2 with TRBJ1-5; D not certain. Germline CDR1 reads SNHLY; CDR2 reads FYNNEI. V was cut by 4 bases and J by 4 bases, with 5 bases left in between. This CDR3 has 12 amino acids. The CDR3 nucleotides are TGTGCCAGCAGTGTACAGAATCAGCCCCAGCATTTT. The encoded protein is CASSVQNQPQHF.

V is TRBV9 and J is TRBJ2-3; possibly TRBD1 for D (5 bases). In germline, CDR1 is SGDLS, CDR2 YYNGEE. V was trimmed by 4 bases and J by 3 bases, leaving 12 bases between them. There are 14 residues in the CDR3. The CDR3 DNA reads TGTGCCAGCAGCCCCGCTGGGGCAACAGATACGCAGTATTTT. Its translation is CASSPAGATDTQYF.

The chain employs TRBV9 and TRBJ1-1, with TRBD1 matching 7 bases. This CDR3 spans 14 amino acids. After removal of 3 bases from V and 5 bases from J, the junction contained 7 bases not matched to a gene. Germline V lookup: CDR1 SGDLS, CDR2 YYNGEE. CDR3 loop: CASSAGGGVTEAFF. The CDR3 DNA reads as TGTGCCAGCAGCGCAGGGGGGGGAGTGACTGAAGCTTTCTTT. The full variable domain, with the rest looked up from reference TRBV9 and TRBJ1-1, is DSGVTQTPKHLITATGQRVTLRCSPRSGDLSVYWYQQSLDQGLQFLIQYYNGEERAKGNILERFSAQQFPDLHSELNLSSLELGDSALYFCASSAGGGVTEAFFGQGTRLTVV.

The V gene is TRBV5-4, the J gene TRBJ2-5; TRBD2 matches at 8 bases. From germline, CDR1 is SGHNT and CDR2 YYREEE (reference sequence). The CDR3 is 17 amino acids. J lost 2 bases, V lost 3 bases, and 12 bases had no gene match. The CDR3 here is CASSSAPAAGVQETQYF. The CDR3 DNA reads TGTGCCAGCAGCTCAGCCCCTGCAGCGGGGGTTCAAGAGACCCAGTACTTC.

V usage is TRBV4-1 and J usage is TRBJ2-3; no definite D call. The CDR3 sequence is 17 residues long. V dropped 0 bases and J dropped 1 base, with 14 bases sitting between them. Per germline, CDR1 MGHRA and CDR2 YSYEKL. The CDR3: CASSQEKWPERTDTQYF. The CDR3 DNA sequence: TGCGCCAGCAGCCAAGAAAAGTGGCCTGAGCGCACAGATACGCAGTATTTT.

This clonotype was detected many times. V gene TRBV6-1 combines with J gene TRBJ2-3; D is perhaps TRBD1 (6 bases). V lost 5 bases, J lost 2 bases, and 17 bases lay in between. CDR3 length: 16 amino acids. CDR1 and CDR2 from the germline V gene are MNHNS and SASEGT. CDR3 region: CASSWPGHKSTDTQYF. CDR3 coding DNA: TGTGCCAGCAGTTGGCCGGGACACAAATCCACAGATACGCAGTATTTT.

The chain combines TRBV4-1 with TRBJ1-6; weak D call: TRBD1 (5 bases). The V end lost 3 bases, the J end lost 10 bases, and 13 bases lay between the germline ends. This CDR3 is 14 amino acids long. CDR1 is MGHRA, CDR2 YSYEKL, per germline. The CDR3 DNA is TGCGCCAGCAGCCAGTCCCGGGACCGCTCACCCCTCCACTTT. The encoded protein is CASSQSRDRSPLHF.

CDR3 in DNA: TGTGCCAGCAGCGCCGGGGCGGGGGCGGCCTATAATTCACCCCTCCACTTT. Protein: CASSAGAGAAYNSPLHF. The V gene is TRBV7-6, the J gene TRBJ1-6; D may be TRBD1 (6 bases). Trimming stripped 5 bases from V and 2 bases from J, with 16 bases between. CDR3 length: 17 residues. Germline V CDR1 and CDR2: SGHVS, FNYEAQ.

In DNA form, the CDR3 reads TGCAGCGTTAGGCGGGGGGGGCAAACCATTCAGTACTTC. This translates into CSVRRGGQTIQYF. The V call is TRBV29-1, the J call TRBJ2-4, with TRBD2 identical over 9 bases. Germline trimming cut 5 bases from V and 9 bases from J; bases unmatched to any gene: 8. The germline gives CDR1 SQVTM, CDR2 ANQGSEA. The CDR3 spans 13 residues.

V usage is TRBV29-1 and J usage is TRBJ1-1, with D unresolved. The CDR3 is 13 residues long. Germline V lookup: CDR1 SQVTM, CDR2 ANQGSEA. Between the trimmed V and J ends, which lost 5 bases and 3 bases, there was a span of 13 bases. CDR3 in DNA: TGCAGCGTTAACTTCATTCAGGACACTGAAGCTTTCTTT. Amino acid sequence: CSVNFIQDTEAFF. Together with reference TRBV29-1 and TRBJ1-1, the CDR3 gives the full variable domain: SAVISQKPSRDICQRGTSLTIQCQVDSQVTMMFWYRQQPGQSLTLIATANQGSEATYESGFVIDKFPISRPNLTFSTLTVSNMSPEDSSIYLCSVNFIQDTEAFFGQGTRLTVV.

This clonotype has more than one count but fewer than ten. The CDR3 sequence: CASSLDLAGIQTPHNEQFF. The CDR3 nucleotides read TGTGCCAGCAGCTTAGATCTAGCGGGGATACAAACACCCCACAATGAGCAGTTCTTC. The chain recombines TRBV7-6 with TRBJ2-1; 9 bases are shared with TRBD2. The V gene's germline CDR1 is SGHVS and CDR2 FNYEAQ. This CDR3 region has 19 residues. With V trimmed by 1 base and J by 5 bases, 15 bases remained unmatched.

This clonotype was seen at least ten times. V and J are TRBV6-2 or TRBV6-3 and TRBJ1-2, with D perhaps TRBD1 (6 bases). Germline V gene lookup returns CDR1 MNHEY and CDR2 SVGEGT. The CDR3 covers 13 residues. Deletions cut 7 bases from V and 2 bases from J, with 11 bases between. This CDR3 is CASTIDRNYGYTF. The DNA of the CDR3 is TGTGCCAGCACCATCGACAGGAACTATGGCTACACCTTC.

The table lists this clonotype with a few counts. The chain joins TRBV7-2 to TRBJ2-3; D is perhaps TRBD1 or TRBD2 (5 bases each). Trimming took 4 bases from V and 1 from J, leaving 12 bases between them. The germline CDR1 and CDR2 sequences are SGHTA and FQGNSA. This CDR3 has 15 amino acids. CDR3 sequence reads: CASSYRDPRTDTQYF. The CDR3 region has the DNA TGTGCCAGCAGCTACCGGGACCCCCGCACAGATACGCAGTATTTT.

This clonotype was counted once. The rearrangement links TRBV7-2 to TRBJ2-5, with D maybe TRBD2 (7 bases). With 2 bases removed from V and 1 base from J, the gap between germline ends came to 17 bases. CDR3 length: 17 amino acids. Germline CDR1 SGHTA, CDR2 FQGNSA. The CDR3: CASSLSPWGGAQETQYF. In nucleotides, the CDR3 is TGTGCCAGCAGCTTAAGTCCTTGGGGGGGGGCCCAAGAGACCCAGTACTTC. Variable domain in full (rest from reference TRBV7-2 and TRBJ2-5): GAGVSQSPSNKVTEKGKDVELRCDPISGHTALYWYRQSLGQGLEFLIYFQGNSAPDKSGLPSDRFSAERTGGSVSTLTIQRTQQEDSAVYLCASSLSPWGGAQETQYFGPGTRLLVL.

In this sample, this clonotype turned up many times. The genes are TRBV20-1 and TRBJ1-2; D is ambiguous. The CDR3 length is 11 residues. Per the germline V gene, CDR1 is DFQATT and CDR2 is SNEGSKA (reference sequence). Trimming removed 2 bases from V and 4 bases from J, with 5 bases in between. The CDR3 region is CSARKPYGYTF. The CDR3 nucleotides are TGCAGTGCTAGAAAACCCTATGGCTACACCTTC.

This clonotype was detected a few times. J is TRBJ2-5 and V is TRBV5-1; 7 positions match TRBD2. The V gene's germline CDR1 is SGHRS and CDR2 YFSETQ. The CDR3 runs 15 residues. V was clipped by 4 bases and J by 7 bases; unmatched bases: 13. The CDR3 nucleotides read TGCGCCAGCAGCGCCTCGTGGGAGGGATCGGGGACCCAGTACTTC. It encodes CASSASWEGSGTQYF.

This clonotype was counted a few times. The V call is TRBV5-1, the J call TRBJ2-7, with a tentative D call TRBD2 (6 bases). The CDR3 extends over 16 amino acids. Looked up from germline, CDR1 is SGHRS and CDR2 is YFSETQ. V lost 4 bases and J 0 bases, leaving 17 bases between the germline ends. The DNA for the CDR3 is TGCGCCAGCAGCGCTTCCCGCGGGGACCACTCCTACGAGCAGTACTTC. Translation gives CASSASRGDHSYEQYF. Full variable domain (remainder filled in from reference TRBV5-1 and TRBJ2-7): KAGVTQTPRYLIKTRGQQVTLSCSPISGHRSVSWYQQTPGQGLQFLFEYFSETQRNKGNFPGRFSGRQFSNSRSEMNVSTLELGDSALYLCASSASRGDHSYEQYFGPGTRLTVT.